What follows is one T cell receptor beta chain and its context. This sample is part of a study of blood T cell repertoires in COVID-19. Overall study: Both acute and convalescent COVID-19 samples were obtained from the United States, Italy and Spain.

The data were produced by immunoSEQ multiplex PCR, yet TCRdb's version contains in-frame clones alone and is incomplete. The sample has under 200,000 clones; about 85% are singletons. Trimming removed 5 bases from V and 5 bases from J, with 12 bases in between. Germline CDR1 is LNHDA and CDR2 is SQIVND (reference sequence). CDR3 length: 13 amino acids. The chain recombines TRBV19 with TRBJ2-5; perhaps TRBD1 as D (5 bases). The TCR originated in a man aged 55 to 70 with active or convalescent COVID-19. Sequencing was done on a sample of peripheral blood. The CDR3 DNA reads TGTGCCAGTAGTCCTAGGGGTGGGGAGACCCAGTACTTC. Translated: CASSPRGGETQYF.